This T cell receptor (beta chain) stems from a study of preoperative IRX-2 immunotherapy in early breast cancer. Sequenced by immunoSEQ multiplex PCR; TCRdb stores in-frame clones only, minus some. Here the sample spans 34,000 or so clones, roughly 80% being singletons. The V end lost 6 bases, the J end lost 5 bases, and 10 bases lay between the germline ends. The CDR3 loop spans 13 amino acids. Germline values: CDR1 KGHSH, CDR2 LQKENI. Described treatment: preoperative locoregional IRX-2 cytokine immunotherapy. This chain uses TRBV18 with TRBJ2-2; tentative D call: TRBD1 (5 bases). The TCR was taken from a human donor with breast cancer. The material sequenced was lymph node tissue, taken from a patient treated with IRX-2 immunotherapy. The CDR3, as DNA: TGTGCCAGCTCCCAGTCAGGGACCGGGGAGCTGTTTTTT. Encoded protein: CASSQSGTGELFF.